The entry that follows covers one T cell receptor beta chain sequence. Its cognate antigen is unknown. Germline CDR1 reads SGHDT; CDR2 reads YYEEEE. The ends were cut back, 5 bases at V and 0 bases at J, with 15 bases in the middle. There are 15 residues in the CDR3. The data were obtained in a study of cytomegalovirus exposure and HLA in healthy donors. Clones were read by immunoSEQ multiplex PCR, and TCRdb kept only the in-frame ones, dropping some. The sample shows about 58,000 clones, under 95% of them seen only once. Study-wide results and limits: In vitro testing confirmed a few CMV-associated chains as specific for CMV antigens. Many donors carried some public TCRs, although rarity characterized most TCR sequences. According to the study, around 180 TCR beta chains were cytomegalovirus-associated.

This clonotype originated in a man younger than 30 in good health and CMV-seronegative. Sequencing was performed on PBMCs. The J gene is TRBJ2-7, the V gene TRBV5-6, with TRBD2 as a possible D gene (6 bases). CDR3: CASSRDWRSSYEQYF. CDR3 bases: TGTGCCAGCAGTCGGGACTGGCGGAGCTCCTACGAGCAGTACTTC.